A selection of T cell receptor beta chains follows, all from one sample in a study of T cells after yellow fever vaccination. MiXCR, run by TCRdb on the 5' RACE reads, gives a single entry per CDR3 protein. The sample records under 250,000 distinct CDR3 sequences, about 7% being singletons. The sequencing used CD4+ T cells sorted from PBMCs, collected 15 days after the yellow fever booster vaccination. The receptors were gathered from a man aged 25-45 years who received the YFV17D yellow fever vaccine. Each CDR3 is given with its conserved first and last residue. D genes are given only for firm matches. Size tells how often a clone was seen (once, few, many) or the class of an expanded clone, and some rows leave it out.

clone_size j_call v_call d_call cdr3_nt cdr3_aa
many TRBJ2-3 TRBV4-3 . TGCGCCAGCAGCCAAAGGGGAGCCCGCACAGATACGCAGTATTTT CASSQRGARTDTQYF
. TRBJ1-4 TRBV20-1 . TGCAGTGCCTTCCCGGCGGGGGGGAATGAAAAACTGTTTTTT CSAFPAGGNEKLFF
few TRBJ2-7 TRBV12-3/TRBV12-4 TRBD1 TGTGCCAGCAGGCCCCCGGGACAGGGGTCCTCCTACGAGCAGTACTTC CASRPPGQGSSYEQYF
. TRBJ2-3 TRBV29-1 TRBD2 TGCAGCGTCGGAGCGGGAGGGTTCACAGATACGCAGTATTTT CSVGAGGFTDTQYF
. TRBJ2-1 TRBV24-1 TRBD1 TGTGCCACCAGTGATTTGCAGGGGGCCAATGAGCAGTTCTTC CATSDLQGANEQFF
. TRBJ2-5 TRBV5-1 . TGCGCCAGCAATAGCGGTTCACAAGAGACCCAGTACTTC CASNSGSQETQYF
. TRBJ2-2 TRBV7-9 . TGTGCCTTAACAGGAGGGCAGGCCGGGGAGCTGTTTTTT CALTGGQAGELFF
many TRBJ2-3 TRBV20-1 . TGCAGTGCTGAAGATGCAGATACGCAGTATTTT CSAEDADTQYF
. TRBJ1-2 TRBV27 TRBD1 TGTGCCAGCAGACCGGGACAGGGGATGATGAGCTATGGCTACACCTTC CASRPGQGMMSYGYTF
few TRBJ1-1 TRBV18 . TGTGCCAGCTCACCCCCCGCGGGGAACACTGAAGCTTTCTTT CASSPPAGNTEAFF
. TRBJ2-1 TRBV7-2 . TGTGCCAGCAGCTTAGTCCCAGGCCGAAGTGATGAGCAGTTCTTC CASSLVPGRSDEQFF
. TRBJ2-1 TRBV10-3 . TGTGCCATCCCTAGCGAAGGGTATCGGGATGTTTTCTACAATGAGCAGTTCTTC CAIPSEGYRDVFYNEQFF
many TRBJ2-7 TRBV10-1 TRBD1 TGCGCCAGCAACCGGACAGGTAGCTCCTACGAGCAGTACTTC CASNRTGSSYEQYF
many TRBJ2-5 TRBV7-6 . TGTGCCAGCAGCTTAAACCACCAAGAGACCCAGTACTTC CASSLNHQETQYF
few TRBJ1-6 TRBV3-1 . TGTGCCAGCAGCCAAGAAGTCTCCGCCCCCCGACGGAATTCACCCCTCCACTTT CASSQEVSAPRRNSPLHF